Listed here are 21 T cell receptor beta chains from one sample, sequenced in a study of T-cell memory formation after mild COVID-19. TCRdb itself ran the 5' RACE reads through MiXCR, one entry per CDR3 protein. The sample carries 400,000 to 500,000 distinct CDR3 sequences, 24% recorded once. Sequencing input: PBMCs or a T cell subset sorted from them (not recorded which). The receptors were sampled from an adult woman who had mild COVID-19 (a few samples of this study predate the infection). Cell type and time point are not known.

V gene TRBV7-2 combines with J gene TRBJ2-3, with 8 nucleotides matching TRBD2. Germline CDR1 SGHTA, CDR2 FQGNSA. This CDR3 is built from 18 residues. V dropped 0 bases and J dropped 2; count of bases not matched to a gene: 10. The CDR3: CASSLAKLTSGNTDTQYF. CDR3 coding DNA: TGTGCCAGCAGCTTAGCGAAGTTAACTAGCGGAAACACAGATACGCAGTATTTT.

This chain links TRBV24-1 with TRBJ1-2; D is unresolved. V was pared by 2 bases and J by 11 bases, with 20 bases between. The CDR3 is 15 residues long. Per germline, CDR1 KGHDR and CDR2 SFDVKD. CDR3 residues: CATSDYTEIASEYTF. CDR3 sequence (DNA): TGTGCCACCAGTGATTACACGGAAATCGCAAGCGAATACACCTTC.

The chain is built from TRBV6-5 and TRBJ1-4; 8 bases fit TRBD1. Germline V gene data show CDR1 as MNHEY and CDR2 as SVGAGI. This CDR3 is 15 amino acids long. The V gene end was trimmed by 6 bases and the J gene end by 5 bases; junction bases not matched to a gene: 8. The chain's CDR3 is CASSPGQGYNEKLFF. The CDR3 DNA is TGTGCCAGCAGCCCCGGACAGGGCTACAATGAAAAACTGTTTTTT.

Regarding this clonotype: At one end the junction does not follow the germline gene, possibly because of a read error. The J gene is TRBJ2-5, the V gene TRBV7-7; D may match TRBD1 or TRBD2 (6 bases each). This CDR3 region has 12 residues. Germline CDR1 is SSHAT and CDR2 is FNYEAQ (reference sequence). The CDR3 sequence: CASRGRGPLLYF. The CDR3 DNA sequence: TGTGCTAGCAGGGGCCGGGGGCCCCTGCTGTACTTC.

The chain couples TRBV27 to TRBJ2-3; D is perhaps TRBD2 (6 bases). With 2 bases removed from V and 4 bases from J, the gap between germline ends came to 16 bases. The CDR3 runs to 16 residues. Germline loops: CDR1 MNHEY, CDR2 SMNVEV (reference sequence). The CDR3 DNA sequence: TGTGCCAGCAGTTTAAGGGGCCGACTAGTAGCAGATACGCAGTATTTT. Amino acid sequence: CASSLRGRLVADTQYF.

The rearrangement joins TRBV7-2 to TRBJ1-5, with D perhaps matching TRBD1 (5 bases). V lost 4 bases, J lost 5 bases, and 9 bases lay in between. This CDR3 spans 13 amino acids. Looked up from germline, CDR1 is SGHTA and CDR2 is FQGNSA. This CDR3 reads CASSSRGDQPQHF. CDR3 DNA: TGTGCCAGCAGCTCCCGAGGGGATCAGCCCCAGCATTTT. The full variable domain, in which reference TRBV7-2 and TRBJ1-5 provide the parts outside the CDR3, is GAGVSQSPSNKVTEKGKDVELRCDPISGHTALYWYRQSLGQGLEFLIYFQGNSAPDKSGLPSDRFSAERTGGSVSTLTIQRTQQEDSAVYLCASSSRGDQPQHFGDGTRLSIL.

This clonotype was seen a few times. The chain combines TRBV6-2 or TRBV6-3 with TRBJ1-2; D perhaps matches TRBD1 (5 bases). In germline, CDR1 is MNHEY, CDR2 SVGEGT. V shed 4 bases and J shed 10 bases, with 22 bases lying between them. This CDR3 has 15 residues. CDR3 nucleotide sequence: TGTGCCAGCAGTTTCGAGACTAGGAATAGTGGGGCCTACACCTTC. It specifies CASSFETRNSGAYTF.

The chain links TRBV5-1 to TRBJ1-3; TRBD1 matches at 8 bases. CDR3 length: 14 amino acids. CDR1 and CDR2 from the germline V gene are SGHRS and YFSETQ. Unmatched junction bases numbered 7, after V lost 4 bases and J lost 7 bases. CDR3 residues: CASSPGQGVNTIYF. The CDR3 DNA follows: TGCGCCAGCAGCCCAGGACAGGGAGTGAACACCATATATTTT.

The chain couples TRBV2 to TRBJ1-1; D is ambiguous. The CDR3 totals 14 residues. Germline-derived CDR1 and CDR2 are SNHLY and FYNNEI. Trimming cost V 5 bases and J 2 bases, with 12 bases left between them. CDR3 coding DNA: TGTGCCAGCAGTATAATGGGGAGAAACACTGAAGCTTTCTTT. Protein product: CASSIMGRNTEAFF.

The chain carries TRBV7-3 and TRBJ2-2; 7 bases align to TRBD2. The CDR3 is made up of 14 amino acids. J gave up 0 bases and V 10 bases, and 5 bases lay outside the gene matches. The V gene's germline CDR1 is SGHTA and CDR2 FQGTGA. The CDR3 nucleotides read TGTGCCACCGGGGCGGGGGCGAACACCGGGGAGCTGTTTTTT. Translation: CATGAGANTGELFF.

This sequence joins TRBV3-1 and TRBJ2-7, with D maybe TRBD1 (5 bases). The CDR3 is made up of 14 amino acids. In germline, CDR1 is LGHDT, CDR2 YNNKEL (reference sequence). V dropped 1 base and J dropped 3 bases, with 10 bases sitting between them. The CDR3 DNA reads as TGTGCCAGCAGCCAAGGGACACCCGACTACGAGCAGTACTTC. Protein: CASSQGTPDYEQYF.

This clonotype was seen a handful of times. CDR3 region: CASSQDLPFATNEKLFF. CDR3 nucleotide sequence: TGTGCCAGCAGCCAAGATTTGCCATTTGCAACTAATGAAAAACTGTTTTTT. The genes are TRBV3-1 and TRBJ1-4; D call uncertain. Trimming pared 0 bases from V and 0 bases from J, leaving 11 bases between. CDR1 and CDR2 (germline): LGHDT, YNNKEL (reference sequence). This CDR3 contains 17 residues.

The rearrangement uses TRBV20-1 and TRBJ1-2; 8 bases are shared with TRBD1. The germline V gene encodes CDR1 DFQATT and CDR2 SNEGSKA (reference sequence). This CDR3 comprises 13 residues. The DNA of the CDR3 is TGCAGAGATACGGGACAGGACTACTATGGCTACACCTTC. It yields the protein CRDTGQDYYGYTF.

This clonotype has just a few counts. This chain links TRBV12-3 or TRBV12-4 with TRBJ1-4; TRBD1 matches 9 bases. The CDR3 is 14 residues long. V dropped 7 bases and J dropped 7; count of bases not matched to a gene: 7. CDR3 sequence reads: CASTKTGGPEKLFF. The CDR3 region has the DNA TGTGCCAGCACCAAAACAGGGGGCCCTGAAAAACTGTTTTTT.

The chain uses TRBV12-3 or TRBV12-4 and TRBJ2-6, with 7 bases lining up with TRBD1. This CDR3 comprises 16 residues. V dropped 6 bases and J dropped 2; count of bases not matched to a gene: 7. Here the CDR3 DNA reads TGTGCCAGCAGGGCCGGGACAGAGACTGGGGCCAACGTCCTGACTTTC. As protein: CASRAGTETGANVLTF.

V is TRBV2 and J is TRBJ2-5; a weak D match, TRBD1 (6 bases). CDR3 length equals 16 residues. Deletions cut 6 bases from V and 3 bases from J, with 20 bases between. In germline, CDR1 is SNHLY, CDR2 FYNNEI. The CDR3 nucleotides are TGTGCCAGCAGGGGGGCCAAGGGGACCTTGGAAGAGACCCAGTACTTC. Its translation: CASRGAKGTLEETQYF.

This clonotype was detected a few times. The chain links TRBV7-3 to TRBJ2-1, with no clear D. Germline loops: CDR1 SGHTA, CDR2 FQGTGA. Trimming shortened V by 3 bases and J by 6 bases, and 6 bases separated the two germline ends. This CDR3 has 12 amino acids. CDR3 in amino acids: CASSFLFNEQFF. CDR3 DNA: TGTGCCAGCAGCTTTCTTTTCAATGAGCAGTTCTTC.

This clonotype was counted a few times. V usage is TRBV20-1 and J usage is TRBJ1-2; the D gene is possibly TRBD1 (5 bases). V lost 4 bases and J 8 bases, leaving 14 bases between the germline ends. Germline loops: CDR1 DFQATT, CDR2 SNEGSKA (reference sequence). The CDR3 consists of 12 residues. CDR3 sequence reads: CSAIGGVNGYTF. In DNA form, the CDR3 reads TGCAGTGCTATTGGGGGGGTCAACGGCTACACCTTC.

The rearrangement links TRBV7-9 to TRBJ2-7; D tentatively fits TRBD1 or TRBD2 (5 bases each). Trimming pared 2 bases from V and 0 bases from J, leaving 11 bases between. The CDR3 sequence is 15 residues long. CDR1 and CDR2 from the germline V gene are SEHNR and FQNEAQ (reference sequence). CDR3 nucleotides: TGTGCCAGCAGCTTATCCGGGGCAGACTCCTACGAGCAGTACTTC. Protein: CASSLSGADSYEQYF.

This clonotype was detected only a few times. The chain employs TRBV5-1 and TRBJ1-2, with a weak D call TRBD1 (6 bases). The ends were cut back, 0 bases at V and 5 bases at J, with 14 bases in the middle. Germline CDR1 SGHRS, CDR2 YFSETQ. The CDR3 length is 15 residues. This CDR3 is CASSLEGGRIYGYTF. The CDR3 region has the DNA TGCGCCAGCAGCTTGGAAGGGGGGCGCATATATGGCTACACCTTC.

The genes are TRBV27 and TRBJ1-2; unclear D gene. Germline CDR1 and CDR2: MNHEY and SMNVEV (reference sequence). This CDR3 has 13 amino acids. V gave up 3 bases and J gave up 8 bases, with 13 bases separating them. The CDR3 here is CASSFAGAMGYTF. The CDR3 coding sequence is TGTGCCAGCAGTTTCGCGGGTGCTATGGGCTACACCTTC.